This is a list of T cell receptor beta chains from one sample in a study of PD-1 blockade in classical Hodgkin lymphoma. The method was immunoSEQ multiplex PCR; TCRdb's version includes in-frame clones alone and lacks a portion of them. The sample includes more than 4,000 clones, roughly two thirds seen only once; the top ten take around 30%. The sequencing used peripheral blood mononuclear cells (PBMCs), collected before the fourth cycle of nivolumab. These receptors were obtained from a human donor with classical Hodgkin lymphoma. CDR3s include the opening cysteine and the closing phenylalanine or tryptophan. Clone size is shown for a subset of rows, as once, few, many or a class of expanded clone.

-,TRBV10-3,CAISESLGGYEQYF
-,TRBV5-1,CASSSGRVQETQYF
-,TRBV9,CASSVGSQAVGGEQFF
-,TRBV29-1,CSAIRGGNEQFF
-,TRBV5-1,CASSPGGPGNTIYF
-,TRBV25-1,CASSEYVGMLNTEAFF
-,TRBV5-6,CASSSQGLPEAFF
-,TRBV28,CASSFARAGRYNSGANVLTF
-,TRBV5-5,CASSLANGGEQFF
-,TRBV7-2,CASSLPGGGGNYGYTF
few,TRBV9,CASSRDNVNTDTQYF
-,TRBV29-1,CSVVVTHLGEQYF
-,TRBV6-1,CASSEAPGGGKGAKNIQYF
-,TRBV25-1,CASLSSTGGYEQYF
-,TRBV19,CASKLNQNEKLFF
-,TRBV7-2,CASSSRTFLHGYTF
-,TRBV27,CASRSSGTEVNSPLHF
-,TRBV4-3,CASSQDHWTEAFF
large,TRBV2,CASGGRARETQYF
-,TRBV29-1,CSVEGQGFTDTQYF
-,TRBV6-1,CASSVQENSPLHF
-,TRBV5-1,CASSLGEGSYGYTF
few,TRBV27,CASSFGTGVPGELFF
-,TRBV6-6,CASSLSGSRETQYF
-,TRBV28,CASSFGRASGTRFNQPQHF
-,TRBV9,CASSVAGRGYEQYF
large,TRBV11-2,CASTGVNSYNEQFF
-,TRBV19,CASSIVDRRGEQYF
-,TRBV28,CASSTNRDSSYNEQFF
few,TRBV5-5,CASSWRGTTYGEETQYF
few,TRBV7-8,CASSLNPRTDGAQYF
-,TRBV7-3,CASSLGDEGPRTGGLNGELFF
-,TRBV28,CASSKGQDSTDTQYF
-,TRBV6-1,CASSWGQNTEAFF
once,TRBV5-1,CASSFRTGGSYNEQFF
few,TRBV29-1,CSVGYLSATNEKLFF
-,TRBV19,CASMSGTSPQETQYF
-,TRBV18,CASSPSVRADTQYF
-,TRBV2,CASSLSYEQYF
-,TRBV28,CASSGAEASTWGNTEAFF
-,TRBV4-3,CASSRGGQGAANTQYF
-,TRBV15,CATSRVRTQAEAFF
few,TRBV6-5,CASSYSRQGTYEQYF
-,TRBV6-5,CASRPLTVYNEQFF
-,TRBV23-1,CASSQRGSNQPQHF
few,TRBV5-6,CASSPVDSTDTQYF
-,TRBV5-5,CASSLGTFSSYEQYF
-,TRBV15,CATSRGRIEQFF
few,TRBV5-1,CASSRDGGYNEQFF
-,TRBV4-2,CASSQGPGQGGGNTIYF
-,TRBV10-3,CAISGEGASGYTF
-,TRBV11-3,CASSARGGRGEQFF